The text below deals with one TCR beta chain. Its cognate antigen is unknown. The data were taken from a study of identical twins. CDR1 SGHDT and CDR2 YYEEEE come from the germline V gene. J lost 2 bases, V lost 3 bases, and 4 bases had no gene match. CDR3 length: 17 residues. TCRdb processed the 5' RACE reads anew with MiXCR; each CDR3 protein has one entry. Of roughly 250,000 distinct CDR3 sequences in the sample, 6% to 8.5% are singletons; the top ten hold 5% to 6%. The study's findings and limits: Insertions were reduced in abundant cord blood beta clonotypes but not in memory repertoires.

The sample was also reused in another study, on yellow fever vaccine responses in identical twins. That study reports: Twin vaccine T cell responses reportedly seemed partly convergent, partly personalized.

Material: CD8+ T cells sorted from blood. The rearrangement joins TRBV5-6 to TRBJ2-1; 14 positions match TRBD2. This clonotype was sampled from a woman younger than 30 in good health. The CDR3 DNA follows: TGTGCCAGCAGCTGGGGACTAGCGGGGGCTACCTACAATGAGCAGTTCTTC. Its protein is CASSWGLAGATYNEQFF. Variable domain in full (rest from reference TRBV5-6 and TRBJ2-1): DAGVTQSPTHLIKTRGQQVTLRCSPKSGHDTVSWYQQALGQGPQFIFQYYEEEERQRGNFPDRFSGHQFPNYSSELNVNALLLGDSALYLCASSWGLAGATYNEQFFGPGTRLTVL.